This T cell receptor beta chain is from a study of blood T cell repertoires in COVID-19. Across the study: T cells, B-cell-depleted T cells, or PBMCs provided the cDNA or gDNA that served as material.

In the authors' workflow: Reference gene primer amplification yielded estimated nucleated cell counts. Repertoires were generated with immunoSEQ multiplex PCR, while TCRdb's copy carries only in-frame clones and drops some. The V and J calls and clone size are taken from that table; D and trimming were inferred from the DNA. The sample carries under 35,000 clones, roughly nine tenths recorded once. This clone occurred once. The specimen sequenced was peripheral blood. This clonotype was sampled from a man in his 70s with active COVID-19.

As DNA, the CDR3 is TGTGCCAGCAGCTTGGTTTTGCGGGACACAGATACGCAGTATTTT. The encoded protein is CASSLVLRDTDTQYF. The rearrangement links TRBV5-8 to TRBJ2-3; D perhaps matches TRBD2 (6 bases). The germline gives CDR1 SGHTS, CDR2 YDEGEE. Trimming took off 0 bases at V and 2 bases at J, with 10 bases between the two ends. This CDR3 is built from 15 residues.